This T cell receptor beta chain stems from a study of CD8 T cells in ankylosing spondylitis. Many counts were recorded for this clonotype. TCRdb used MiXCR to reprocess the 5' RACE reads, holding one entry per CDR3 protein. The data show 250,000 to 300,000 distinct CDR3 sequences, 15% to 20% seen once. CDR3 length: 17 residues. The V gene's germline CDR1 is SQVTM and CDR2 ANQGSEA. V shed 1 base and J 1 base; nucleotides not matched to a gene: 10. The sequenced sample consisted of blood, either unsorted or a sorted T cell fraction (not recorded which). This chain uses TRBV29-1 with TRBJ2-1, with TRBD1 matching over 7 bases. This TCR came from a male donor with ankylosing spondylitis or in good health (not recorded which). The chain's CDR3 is CSVEGRQGERSYNEQFF. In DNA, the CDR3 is TGCAGCGTTGAAGGGCGGCAGGGGGAAAGGTCCTACAATGAGCAGTTCTTC.